A selection of T cell receptor beta chains follows, all from one sample in a study of neurological immune-mediated disorders. TCRdb re-analysed the 5' RACE reads in MiXCR, keeping a single row per CDR3 protein. The data contain 25,000 to 30,000 distinct CDR3 sequences, 2.5% to 4% of them singletons. Material for sequencing was PBMCs. All receptors come from a woman in her twenties or thirties with multiple sclerosis. Both conserved end residues are part of each CDR3. The D gene is left open where the match is weak. Clone size is given for some rows only: seen once, a few or many times, or a class if the clone is expanded.

d_call clone_size j_call v_call cdr3_aa cdr3_nt
. many TRBJ2-5 TRBV7-2 CASSLALGSGETQYF TGTGCCAGCAGCTTAGCACTGGGGTCGGGAGAGACCCAGTACTTC
. many TRBJ2-5 TRBV3-1 CASSQDLEQIGPETQYF TGTGCCAGCAGCCAAGATTTGGAGCAGATTGGTCCGGAGACCCAGTACTTC
. many TRBJ2-3 TRBV7-8 CASSFTGVGGGTQYF TGTGCCAGCAGCTTCACAGGGGTGGGGGGAGGTACGCAGTATTTT
. many TRBJ2-1 TRBV24-1 CATSEGITNEQFF TGTGCCACCAGTGAGGGGATCACCAATGAGCAGTTCTTC
. many TRBJ1-5 TRBV5-1 CASSLSPGYGQPQHF TGCGCCAGCAGCTTGTCCCCGGGTTATGGTCAGCCCCAGCATTTT
. . TRBJ1-5 TRBV10-3 CATSGDNQPQNF TGTGCCACTTCAGGGGACAATCAGCCCCAGAATTTT
. many TRBJ2-7 TRBV6-6 CASSRGQRAYEQYF TGTGCCAGCAGTAGGGGTCAAAGGGCCTACGAGCAGTACTTC
TRBD2 many TRBJ2-1 TRBV4-3 CASTWRAGVGNEQFF TGCGCCAGCACCTGGAGGGCGGGAGTGGGAAATGAGCAGTTCTTC
. many TRBJ2-5 TRBV9 CASSSGRQETQYF TGTGCCAGCAGCTCGGGACGGCAAGAGACCCAGTACTTC
TRBD1 . TRBJ2-1 TRBV4-3 CASSQGYRDRGDEQFF TGCGCCAGCAGCCAAGGGTACCGGGACAGGGGGGATGAGCAGTTCTTC
TRBD2 many TRBJ2-5 TRBV15 CATSRGYGTSGTQETQYF TGTGCCACCAGCAGAGGCTATGGGACTAGCGGCACCCAAGAGACCCAGTACTTC
. many TRBJ1-4 TRBV7-9 CASSPQAGAREKLFF TGTGCCAGCAGCCCTCAGGCGGGGGCACGCGAAAAACTGTTTTTT
TRBD2 many TRBJ2-5 TRBV29-1 CSVEDPVSGDYGTQYF TGCAGCGTTGAAGACCCGGTTAGCGGGGACTATGGGACCCAGTACTTC
TRBD2 medium-sized TRBJ2-1 TRBV6-6 CASSYSGTSNEQFF TGTGCCAGCAGTTACTCAGGGACTAGTAATGAGCAGTTCTTC
TRBD1 many TRBJ1-6 TRBV7-2 CASSLDRDRVASPLHF TGTGCCAGCAGCCTGGACCGGGACAGGGTGGCTTCACCCCTCCACTTT
. many TRBJ2-7 TRBV5-1 CASSRWDPTNEQYF TGCGCCAGCAGCCGATGGGACCCTACTAACGAGCAGTACTTC
. many TRBJ1-4 TRBV20-1 CSAQPRDLRLFF TGCAGTGCCCAACCCCGGGACTTACGACTGTTTTTT
. many TRBJ1-2 TRBV12-3/TRBV12-4 CASMSPGIPYGYTF TGTGCCAGCATGTCCCCAGGGATCCCCTATGGCTACACCTTC
. many TRBJ2-1 TRBV3-1 CASSRGLAGHYNEQFF TGTGCCAGCAGCAGGGGGCTAGCGGGCCACTACAATGAGCAGTTCTTC
TRBD1 . TRBJ2-2 TRBV12-3/TRBV12-4 CASSPTGVGGELFF TGTGCCAGCAGCCCTACAGGGGTAGGCGGGGAGCTGTTTTTT
. few TRBJ1-5 TRBV20-1 CSAMSGANQPQNF TGCAGTGCTATGTCAGGGGCCAATCAGCCCCAGAATTTT
TRBD1 many TRBJ2-1 TRBV7-2 CASSPRGPVYNEQFF TGTGCCAGCAGCCCTAGGGGGCCAGTTTACAATGAGCAGTTCTTC
. once TRBJ2-2 TRBV7-2 CASSLVWGANTGELFF TGTGCCAGCAGCTTAGTGTGGGGGGCAAACACCGGGGAGCTGTTTTTT
. many TRBJ2-5 TRBV7-9 CASSRTRETQYF TGTGCCAGCAGCCGGACGAGGGAGACCCAGTACTTC
. many TRBJ2-2 TRBV12-3/TRBV12-4 CASSLWGSNTGELFF TGTGCCAGCAGTTTATGGGGGAGTAACACCGGGGAGCTGTTTTTT
TRBD2 many TRBJ2-5 TRBV12-3/TRBV12-4 CASSRAGGRETQYF TGTGCCAGCAGCCGAGCGGGGGGGCGGGAGACCCAGTACTTC
. many TRBJ1-1 TRBV6-5 CASSYQPKWRNTEAFF TGTGCCAGCAGTTACCAACCTAAGTGGAGGAACACTGAAGCTTTCTTT
. many TRBJ2-5 TRBV5-1 CASSDLIVPGGRIETQYF TGCGCCAGCAGCGATCTAATTGTGCCCGGAGGGAGAATAGAGACCCAGTACTTC
. few TRBJ2-1 TRBV10-3 CAISAGGPDNEQFF TGTGCCATCAGTGCCGGAGGGCCAGACAATGAGCAGTTCTTC
TRBD1 many TRBJ1-4 TRBV28 CASRGDRRNEKLFF TGTGCCAGCAGGGGGGACAGGAGAAATGAAAAACTGTTTTTT
. . TRBJ1-6 TRBV20-1 CSARARGAGYDSPLNF TGCAGTGCTAGAGCACGCGGGGCAGGGTATGATTCACCCCTCAACTTT
. many TRBJ2-5 TRBV18 CASSPPAGRQETQYF TGTGCCAGCTCACCACCGGCAGGGCGCCAAGAGACCCAGTACTTC
TRBD2 medium-sized TRBJ2-7 TRBV7-9 CASSFREGSEQYF TGTGCCAGCAGCTTTCGGGAGGGGTCCGAGCAGTACTTC
. many TRBJ2-7 TRBV3-2 CASSPTKPYEQYF TGTGCCAGCAGCCCCACTAAACCCTACGAGCAGTACTTC
. many TRBJ2-7 TRBV5-1 CASSLFPPNEQYF TGCGCCAGCAGCTTGTTCCCGCCTAACGAGCAGTACTTC
. many TRBJ2-1 TRBV20-1 CSARRTLGGSEQFF TGCAGTGCTAGACGGACCCTAGGGGGGAGTGAGCAGTTCTTC
. many TRBJ2-7 TRBV7-8 CASSLAGGGSGGRYF TGTGCCAGCAGCTTAGCGGGAGGAGGTTCCGGGGGAAGATACTTC
TRBD2 many TRBJ2-1 TRBV5-1 CASKGGGGLEQFF TGCGCCAGCAAGGGCGGGGGGGGCCTGGAGCAGTTCTTC
. many TRBJ1-6 TRBV6-2/TRBV6-3 CASSYFGQGSPLHF TGTGCCAGCAGTTACTTCGGGCAGGGATCACCCCTCCACTTT